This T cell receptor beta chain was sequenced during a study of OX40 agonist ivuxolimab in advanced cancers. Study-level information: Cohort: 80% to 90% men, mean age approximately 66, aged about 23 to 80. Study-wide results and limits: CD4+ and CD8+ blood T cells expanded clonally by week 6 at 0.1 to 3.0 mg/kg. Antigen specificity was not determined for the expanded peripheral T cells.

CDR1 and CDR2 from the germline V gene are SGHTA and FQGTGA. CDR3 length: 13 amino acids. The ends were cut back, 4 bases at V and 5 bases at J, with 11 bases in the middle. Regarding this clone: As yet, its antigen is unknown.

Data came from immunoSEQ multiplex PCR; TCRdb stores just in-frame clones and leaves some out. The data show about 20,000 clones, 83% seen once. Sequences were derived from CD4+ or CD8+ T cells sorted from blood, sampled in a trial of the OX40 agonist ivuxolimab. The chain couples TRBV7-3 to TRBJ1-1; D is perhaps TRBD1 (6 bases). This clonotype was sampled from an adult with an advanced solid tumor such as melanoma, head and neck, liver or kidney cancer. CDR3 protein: CASSYGGGTEAFF. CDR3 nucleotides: TGTGCCAGCAGCTACGGAGGGGGAACTGAAGCTTTCTTT.